This T cell receptor (beta chain) was identified during a study of pediatric ulcerative colitis (dated by TCRdb to between 2018 and 2020). Regarding the research as a whole: Among the ulcerative colitis patients, several had pancolitis and two had left-sided colitis, and histology in every patient was consistent with ulcerative colitis. From eight or nine newly diagnosed, treatment-naive pediatric ulcerative colitis patients and a few non-IBD control children, paired blood and rectal samples were collected. By Pediatric Ulcerative Colitis Activity Index, two patients had mild disease, several had moderate disease and three had acute severe colitis. On the study overall, not on this receptor specifically: A couple of rectal CDR3 clonotypes were detected in all ulcerative colitis patients and were not detected in any of the controls. For technical reasons, the blood samples of a couple of patients yielded substantially fewer templates, so those samples were excluded from the blood-rectal overlap analysis. The healthy control group was small, with only a few individuals. Because repertoires were derived from total lymphocyte DNA, patterns in rare subsets such as regulatory T cells may not have been reflected. Controls, mild-moderate and acute severe colitis patients were separated by rectal repertoire features, and reduced rectal diversity due to clonal expansions was observed in acute severe colitis. Significantly higher autologous blood-rectal clonal overlap was found in ulcerative colitis patients than in controls, which suggested increased T cell trafficking to inflamed tissue.

The CDR3 contains 12 residues, cysteine and phenylalanine counted. CDR3 DNA is the only sequence kept; it has 36 bases, read in frame from the first base. V lost 3 bases and J lost 4 bases; the stretch between them is 9 bases long. Via the germline V gene, CDR1 is SQVTM and CDR2 ANQGSEA. On this clone: Its target antigen remains unknown. Base qualities are not provided; no much larger clone lies one nucleotide away.

Before the diagnostic colonoscopy, none of the ulcerative colitis patients had been given immunosuppressive medication. Blood was sampled at the same time as the colonoscopy. The Wizard kit (Promega) was used to extract genomic DNA from both blood and intestinal samples. Using the immunoSEQ TRB Survey service, rearranged CDR3 beta regions were amplified from genomic DNA with multiplex V and J primers. To keep sequencing depth the same across samples, survey-level depth of up to 500,000 reads per sample was applied. The libraries were purified, combined into pools and sequenced with Illumina technology. Per the authors' processing: Productive clonality, sample overlap, pairwise scatters, CDR3 beta length, V/D/J gene usage and productiveness were all assessed with the immunoSEQ online tools. Calculated diversity was the number of unique rearrangements divided by total templates times 100; Shannon and Simpson indices were also computed. Z-score normalized data were analyzed by principal component analysis with the R prcomp function and the ggbiplot package. Blood-rectal clonal overlap within each subject was quantified with Morisita's index. TCRdb provides this immuneACCESS table in a form limited to in-frame rearrangements. Some clones are lacking; in checked studies, under half of them reflect an unresolved V gene, and why the rest are absent is not known. V, J and clone size reflect that table, while D and trimming were determined from the DNA. This sample has around 64,000 clones in its table, and over 70% of those were observed once. Roughly 5.2% of the sample is held by the ten biggest clonotypes.

The sequence joins TRBV29-1 to TRBJ1-1, with no confidently assigned D gene. The sequencing input was blood. The receptor's source is a boy aged 5-17 years with moderate ulcerative colitis. The base sequence is TGCAGCGTTGAGGAGGCGGGCACTGAAGCTTTCTTT. Its coded protein is CSVEEAGTEAFF.